This T cell receptor beta chain was obtained from a study of identical twins. General study results and limits: Fewer insertions were carried by abundant cord blood beta clonotypes, but none was seen in memory repertoires. The study found excess low generation probability among twin-shared out-of-frame alpha sequences.

A word on this clonotype: No antigen is known for it.

The cDNA had a unique molecular identifier and a template-switch universal primer site. Each CDR3 protein is one row after TCRdb ran MiXCR on the 5' RACE reads. Of around 530,000 distinct CDR3 sequences listed, 13% to 15% are singletons. Germline V lookup: CDR1 MNHNS, CDR2 SASEGT. There are 16 residues in the CDR3. The ends lost 3 bases at V and 4 bases at J; junction bases unmatched: 6. The data also belong to a second study, concerning yellow fever vaccine responses in identical twins.

The sample consisted of CD4+ T cells sorted from blood. The sequence derives from a woman younger than 30 in good health. This chain uses TRBV6-1 with TRBJ1-6; 7 nucleotides agree with TRBD1. CDR3 sequence: CASSDARQGYNSPLHF. In DNA, the CDR3 is TGTGCCAGCAGTGACGCCAGACAGGGTTATAATTCACCCCTCCACTTT.